This paragraph reports one TCR beta chain. This record belongs to a study of blood T cell repertoires in COVID-19. Across the study: Samples representing acute and convalescent COVID-19 were sourced from the United States, Italy and Spain. Sources were T cells, B-cell-depleted T cells, or PBMCs; the material itself was cDNA or gDNA.

The V and J ends lost 2 bases and 2 bases, in that order; junction bases with no gene match: 3. Per germline, CDR1 SGHTA and CDR2 FQGNSA. The CDR3 has 15 amino acids. In the original processing: Estimated nucleated cell counts came from reference gene primer amplification. Clones were sequenced by immunoSEQ multiplex PCR, and TCRdb holds only the in-frame ones, with some missing. V and J calls plus clone size are reproduced from that table; the DNA served to infer D and trimming. The profile shows about 260,000 clones, around 87% of them singletons. What was sequenced was peripheral blood. The sequence was collected from a woman in her forties or fifties who had recovered from COVID-19. The gene calls are TRBV7-2 and TRBJ2-7; 10 bases fit TRBD1. The CDR3 is CASSLRDRGPYEQYF. The CDR3 region has the DNA TGTGCCAGCAGCTTAAGAGACAGGGGGCCCTACGAGCAGTACTTC. Full variable domain (remainder filled in from reference TRBV7-2 and TRBJ2-7): GAGVSQSPSNKVTEKGKDVELRCDPISGHTALYWYRQSLGQGLEFLIYFQGNSAPDKSGLPSDRFSAERTGGSVSTLTIQRTQQEDSAVYLCASSLRDRGPYEQYFGPGTRLTVT.